This T cell receptor (beta chain) was identified in a study of T-cell memory formation after mild COVID-19. Study background: TCR clusters were largely donor specific.

5'RACE with constant-segment primers yielded barcoded, UMI-tagged TCR alpha and TCR beta cDNA libraries. In TCRdb, the 5' RACE reads were re-called with MiXCR into one record per CDR3 protein. The sample yields roughly 300,000 distinct CDR3 sequences, approximately 8% seen once. Worth noting for this clonotype: Antigen: not known.

Study conclusions and caveats: Whereas later expanders leaned CD4+, clones contracting day 15 to 85 showed a balanced CD4/CD8 makeup.

Trimming shortened V by 5 bases and J by 6 bases, and 14 bases separated the two germline ends. This CDR3 comprises 14 residues. The V gene's germline CDR1 is MNHEY and CDR2 SMNVEV (reference sequence). The chain joins TRBV27 to TRBJ1-5, with D possibly TRBD1 on 5 matching bases. This sequence originates from a man aged 18 to 29 who had mild COVID-19 (a few samples of this study predate the infection). Cell type and time point are not known. The source material was PBMCs or a T cell subset sorted from them (not recorded which). The CDR3 DNA follows: TGTGCCAGCAGTATGGCAGGGTCAGGTCAGCCCCAGCATTTT. It yields the protein CASSMAGSGQPQHF.